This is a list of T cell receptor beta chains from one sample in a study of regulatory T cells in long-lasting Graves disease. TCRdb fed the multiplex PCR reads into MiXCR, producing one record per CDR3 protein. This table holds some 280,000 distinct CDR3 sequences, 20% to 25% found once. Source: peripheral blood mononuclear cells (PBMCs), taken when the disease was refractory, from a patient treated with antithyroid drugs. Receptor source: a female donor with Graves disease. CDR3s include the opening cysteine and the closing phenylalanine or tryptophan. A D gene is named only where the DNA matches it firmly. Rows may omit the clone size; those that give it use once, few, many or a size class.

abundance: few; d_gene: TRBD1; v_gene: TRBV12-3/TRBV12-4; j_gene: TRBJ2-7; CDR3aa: CASTLTGGFENEQYF; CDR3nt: TGTGCCAGCACTCTCACAGGGGGCTTTGAAAACGAGCAGTACTTC
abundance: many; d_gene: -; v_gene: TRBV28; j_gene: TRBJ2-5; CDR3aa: CASSLMLQETQYF; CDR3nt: TGTGCCAGCAGTCTGATGCTTCAAGAGACCCAGTACTTC
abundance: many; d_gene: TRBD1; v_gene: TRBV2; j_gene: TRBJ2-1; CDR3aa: CASSSGQGAYNEQFF; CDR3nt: TGTGCCAGCAGTAGTGGACAGGGAGCTTACAATGAGCAGTTCTTC
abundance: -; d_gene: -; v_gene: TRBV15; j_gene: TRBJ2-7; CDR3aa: CATRPPGTYEQYF; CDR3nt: TGTGCCACCAGGCCCCCCGGAACCTACGAGCAGTACTTC
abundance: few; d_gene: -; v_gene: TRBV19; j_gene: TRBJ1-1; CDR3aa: CASSMQQNTEAFF; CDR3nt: TGTGCCAGTAGTATGCAACAGAACACTGAAGCTTTCTTT
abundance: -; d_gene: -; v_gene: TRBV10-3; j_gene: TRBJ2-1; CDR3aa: CAISEESQGTPYNEQFF; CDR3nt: TGTGCCATCAGTGAGGAGTCACAGGGGACTCCCTACAATGAGCAGTTCTTC
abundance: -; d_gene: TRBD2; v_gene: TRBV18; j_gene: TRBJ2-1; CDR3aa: CASSRTSDETQQFF; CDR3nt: TGTGCCAGCTCTCGGACTAGCGACGAAACCCAGCAGTTCTTC
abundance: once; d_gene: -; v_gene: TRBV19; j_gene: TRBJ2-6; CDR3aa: CASSIGGLAEAGANVLTF; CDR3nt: TGTGCCAGTAGTATAGGAGGATTAGCGGAAGCTGGGGCCAACGTCCTGACTTTC
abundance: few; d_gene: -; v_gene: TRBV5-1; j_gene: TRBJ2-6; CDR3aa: CASSLSPGRSGANVLTF; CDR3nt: TGCGCCAGCAGCTTGTCGCCGGGTCGCTCTGGGGCCAACGTCCTGACTTTC
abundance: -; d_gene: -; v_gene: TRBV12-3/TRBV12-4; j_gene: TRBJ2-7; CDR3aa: CASSSPPRSYEQYF; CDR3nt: TGTGCCAGCAGTTCCCCCCCCCGGAGCTACGAGCAGTACTTC
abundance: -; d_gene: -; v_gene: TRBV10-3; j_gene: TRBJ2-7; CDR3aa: CAISKSGDEQYF; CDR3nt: TGTGCCATCAGCAAGTCCGGGGACGAGCAGTACTTC
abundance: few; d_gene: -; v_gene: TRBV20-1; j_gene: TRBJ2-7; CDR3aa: CSARDSKTYEQYF; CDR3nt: TGCAGTGCTAGAGATTCCAAGACCTACGAGCAGTACTTC
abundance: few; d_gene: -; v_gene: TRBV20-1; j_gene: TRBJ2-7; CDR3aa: CSAIQGPYEQYF; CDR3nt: TGCAGTGCTATACAGGGTCCCTACGAGCAGTACTTC
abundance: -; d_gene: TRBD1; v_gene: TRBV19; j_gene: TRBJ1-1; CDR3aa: CASSRGQGAEAFF; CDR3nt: TGTGCCAGTAGTAGAGGACAGGGGGCGGAAGCTTTCTTT
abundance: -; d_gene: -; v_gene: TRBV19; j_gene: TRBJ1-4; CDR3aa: CASSISRGRTNEKLFF; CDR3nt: TGTGCCAGTAGTATAAGCCGGGGGCGGACTAATGAAAAACTGTTTTTT
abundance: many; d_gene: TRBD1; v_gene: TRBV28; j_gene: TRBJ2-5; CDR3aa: CASSLPGTGGWAQYF; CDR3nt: TGTGCCAGCAGTTTACCCGGGACAGGGGGGTGGGCCCAGTACTTC
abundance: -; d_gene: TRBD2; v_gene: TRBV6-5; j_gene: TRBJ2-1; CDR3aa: CASSYHYLAGVSNEQFF; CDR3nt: TGTGCCAGCAGTTATCATTACCTAGCGGGAGTCTCGAATGAGCAGTTCTTC